Each of the 25 T cell receptor beta chains below was sequenced from the same sample in a study of T-cell memory formation after mild COVID-19 listed by TCRdb under 2021. The library relied on 5' RACE. Sequencing relied on an Illumina NovaSeq 6000. TCRdb redid the processing of the public reads, applying fastp at Q25 and MiXCR, and retained in-frame beta chains. All rows with the same CDR3 protein become a single entry with the most common DNA and genes. In this sample the table shows 250,000 to 300,000 distinct CDR3 sequences, around 16% of which occur a single time. The ten top clones hold around 23% of the sample. The specimen was PBMCs or a T cell subset sorted from them (not recorded which). Receptors were obtained from a man aged 18 to 30 who had mild COVID-19 (a few samples of this study predate the infection). The sample titles of this study are shuffled in the database, so cell type and time point are left out; the donor was told from shared clones.

This clonotype has a handful of counts. The chain couples TRBV4-3 to TRBJ1-4; D unresolved. Germline CDR1 reads LGHNA; CDR2 reads YSLEER. V lost 0 bases to trimming and J lost 3 bases, with 11 bases between them. This CDR3 is 16 amino acids long. The chain's CDR3 is CASSQEEGFANEKLFF. The CDR3 nucleotides are TGCGCCAGCAGCCAAGAAGAGGGCTTCGCTAATGAAAAACTGTTTTTT.

The genes are TRBV24-1 and TRBJ2-1; the D call may be TRBD1 or TRBD2 (5 bases each). CDR3 size: 13 residues. V was clipped by 8 bases and J by 8 bases, with 15 bases between them. Germline loops: CDR1 KGHDR, CDR2 SFDVKD. The CDR3 loop is CATIGARFHEQFF. The CDR3 DNA sequence: TGTGCCACCATCGGGGCTCGGTTTCATGAGCAGTTCTTC.

In this sample, this clonotype turned up a few times. The V and J genes are TRBV7-9 and TRBJ2-5; D unresolved. V lost 2 bases and J 7 bases, leaving 8 bases between the germline ends. The CDR3 runs to 12 residues. CDR1 is SEHNR and CDR2 is FQNEAQ in the germline V gene (reference sequence). DNA for the CDR3: TGTGCCAGCAGCTTATGGCAGGCGACCCAGTACTTC. Translating it yields CASSLWQATQYF.

The CDR3 loop is CASAPERAGGPRREQYF. CDR3 in DNA: TGTGCCAGCGCCCCTGAGAGAGCGGGGGGGCCGAGGAGAGAGCAGTACTTC. The chain employs TRBV5-5 and TRBJ2-7; 10 bases match TRBD2. The CDR3 has 17 residues. Germline V gives CDR1 SGHKS, CDR2 YYEKEE (reference sequence). After removal of 7 bases from V and 7 bases from J, the junction contained 20 bases not matched to a gene. The full variable domain, its missing parts supplied by reference TRBV5-5 and TRBJ2-7, is DAGVTQSPTHLIKTRGQQVTLRCSPISGHKSVSWYQQVLGQGPQFIFQYYEKEERGRGNFPDRFSARQFPNYSSELNVNALLLGDSALYLCASAPERAGGPRREQYFGPGTRLTVT.

The CDR3 region has the DNA TGTGCCAGCAGTTACGACGTTTACGAGCAGTACTTC. It is translated as CASSYDVYEQYF. The gene calls are TRBV6-6 and TRBJ2-7, with D hard to call. The CDR3 contains 12 residues. Germline CDR1 reads MNHNY; CDR2 reads SVGAGI (reference sequence). Trimming left V 2 bases short and J 4 bases short, with 6 bases between.

This clonotype has more than one count but fewer than ten. V usage is TRBV7-2 and J usage is TRBJ2-5, with 8 bases fitting TRBD1. J was trimmed by 3 bases and V by 5 bases; bases with no gene match: 5. Germline-derived CDR1 and CDR2 are SGHTA and FQGNSA. The CDR3 covers 14 residues. The CDR3 is CASSVDRVEETQYF. CDR3 bases: TGTGCCAGCAGCGTGGACAGGGTGGAAGAGACCCAGTACTTC. The variable domain in full, with the rest retrieved from reference TRBV7-2 and TRBJ2-5, is GAGVSQSPSNKVTEKGKDVELRCDPISGHTALYWYRQSLGQGLEFLIYFQGNSAPDKSGLPSDRFSAERTGGSVSTLTIQRTQQEDSAVYLCASSVDRVEETQYFGPGTRLLVL.

This chain joins TRBV7-9 and TRBJ2-6; D unresolved. CDR1 is SEHNR, CDR2 FQNEAQ, per germline (reference sequence). V lost 7 bases, J lost 2 bases, and 9 bases lay in between. The CDR3 has 14 residues. CDR3 residues: CASIFSAGANVLTF. The CDR3 region has the DNA TGTGCCAGCATTTTTTCGGCTGGGGCCAACGTCCTGACTTTC.

This clonotype was observed many times. The chain has TRBV28 and TRBJ2-5; TRBD1 aligns across 8 bases. Germline V gives CDR1 MDHEN, CDR2 SYDVKM. J gave up 5 bases and V 5 bases, and 4 bases lay outside the gene matches. CDR3 length: 13 residues. DNA of the CDR3: TGTGCCAGCAGTCGGACAGGGATGGAGACCCAGTACTTC. Residues: CASSRTGMETQYF.

This clonotype was detected a few times. The rearrangement uses TRBV5-1 and TRBJ2-2; D is undetermined. V was shortened by 0 bases and J by 8 bases, with 8 bases between the two germline ends. The CDR3 sequence is 13 residues long. Germline CDR1 is SGHRS and CDR2 is YFSETQ. CDR3 coding DNA: TGCGCCAGCAGCTTGGATGGGCAGGGGGAGCTGTTTTTT. Its protein product is CASSLDGQGELFF.

V usage is TRBV6-5 and J usage is TRBJ2-1; TRBD2 is a possible D gene (5 bases). The germline V gene encodes CDR1 MNHEY and CDR2 SVGAGI. CDR3 size: 16 residues. Between the trimmed V and J ends, which lost 5 bases and 0 bases, there was a span of 14 bases. The CDR3: CASSPSFLDSYNEQFF. The CDR3 bases are TGTGCCAGCAGTCCTAGCTTCCTGGACTCCTACAATGAGCAGTTCTTC.

The chain links TRBV4-3 to TRBJ2-7; the match to TRBD1 covers 9 bases. The V and J ends lost 2 bases and 0 bases, in that order; junction bases with no gene match: 2. Germline lookup yields CDR1 LGHNA and CDR2 YSLEER. The CDR3 runs 15 residues. The CDR3 coding sequence is TGCGCCAGCAGCCAAAACAGGGGGCCCTCCTACGAGCAGTACTTC. Amino acids: CASSQNRGPSYEQYF.

The chain recombines TRBV6-2 or TRBV6-3 with TRBJ1-5; no definite D call. CDR1 MNHEY and CDR2 SVGEGT come from the germline V gene. Trimming stripped 6 bases from V and 4 bases from J, with 7 bases between. The CDR3 runs to 12 residues. This CDR3 reads CASRRRNQPQHF. The CDR3 DNA reads TGTGCCAGCAGGCGCAGGAATCAGCCCCAGCATTTT.

This chain links TRBV4-1 with TRBJ1-4; D is unresolved. The V and J ends lost 3 bases and 8 bases respectively, with 13 bases between them. The V gene's germline CDR1 is MGHRA and CDR2 YSYEKL. The CDR3 length is 14 residues. The CDR3 coding sequence is TGCGCCAGCAGCCATTTAAGTCTACAAGAAAAACTGTTTTTT. Translation: CASSHLSLQEKLFF.

This clonotype was counted a few times. This chain links TRBV30 with TRBJ1-1; D gene uncertain. Germline-derived CDR1 and CDR2 are GTSNPN and SVGIG (reference sequence). The CDR3 is 12 amino acids. V was pared by 8 bases and J by 5 bases, with 15 bases between. The CDR3 spells CALVGSGTEAFF. In DNA, the CDR3 is TGTGCCCTGGTGGGTAGTGGGACTGAAGCTTTCTTT. Supplemented by reference TRBV30 and TRBJ1-1, the full variable domain reads SQTIHQWPATLVQPVGSPLSLECTVEGTSNPNLYWYRQAAGRGLQLLFYSVGIGQISSEVPQNLSASRPQDRQFILSSKKLLLSDSGFYLCALVGSGTEAFFGQGTRLTVV.

This chain connects TRBV20-1 to TRBJ1-6; possible D gene TRBD1, 5 bases. From germline, CDR1 is DFQATT and CDR2 SNEGSKA (reference sequence). The CDR3 totals 14 residues. V was clipped by 3 bases and J by 6 bases, with 12 bases between them. CDR3 loop: CSASRGDSNSPLHF. CDR3 DNA: TGCAGTGCTAGCCGGGGGGATTCTAATTCACCCCTCCACTTT.

This clonotype was counted between two and nine times. The chain joins TRBV7-2 to TRBJ1-5; TRBD1 aligns across 7 bases. Germline V gives CDR1 SGHTA, CDR2 FQGNSA. V shed 5 bases, J shed 9 bases, and the junction held 16 bases outside the gene matches. The CDR3 is 16 amino acids. The CDR3 nucleotides are TGTGCCAGCAGCGACGGGACAGTTCCGACGTTTTTGCCCCAGCATTTT. This encodes CASSDGTVPTFLPQHF.

This clonotype was seen only a few times. This sequence joins TRBV12-3 or TRBV12-4 and TRBJ1-2, with D unclear. The germline V and J ends were trimmed by 5 bases and 5 bases, with 9 bases remaining between them. The CDR3 loop spans 12 amino acids. DNA for the CDR3: TGTGCCAGCAGTGCCGAGACTTATGGCTACACCTTC. This encodes CASSAETYGYTF.

At least ten counts were recorded for this clonotype. The chain couples TRBV2 to TRBJ2-1; 8 nucleotides match TRBD2. Trimming removed 4 bases from V and 8 bases from J; junction bases left unmatched: 7. The germline gives CDR1 SNHLY, CDR2 FYNNEI. This CDR3 is built from 14 residues. The CDR3 DNA sequence: TGTGCCAGCAGTGCCCGGAACGGGGGGGATGAGCAGTTCTTC. Residues: CASSARNGGDEQFF.

About this clonotype: As the CDR3 is not closed by the conserved phenylalanine or tryptophan, this likely results from a read error. The chain uses TRBV11-3 and TRBJ2-7; possibly TRBD1 for D (8 bases). CDR1 is SGHNT and CDR2 is YENEEA in the germline V gene. Trimming cost V 5 bases and J 2 bases, with 16 bases left between them. The CDR3 is made up of 15 amino acids. The CDR3 spells CASSLNTGGAYEQYS. The CDR3 DNA reads as TGTGCCAGCAGCCTTAACACAGGGGGGGCCTACGAGCAGTACTCC.

Here the CDR3 DNA reads TGCAGTGCAACAGGGTGGAAGAACACTGAAGCTTTCTTT. As protein: CSATGWKNTEAFF. The V gene is TRBV20-1, the J gene TRBJ1-1, with D possibly being TRBD1 (6 bases). The CDR3 runs 13 residues. Looked up from germline, CDR1 is DFQATT and CDR2 is SNEGSKA (reference sequence). Trimming cost V 6 bases and J 1 base, with 12 bases left between them.

The chain combines TRBV5-1 with TRBJ2-1; 9 positions agree with TRBD2. Germline CDR1 reads SGHRS; CDR2 reads YFSETQ. The CDR3 loop spans 19 amino acids. The V and J ends lost 4 bases and 0 bases, in that order; junction bases with no gene match: 14. The CDR3 bases are TGCGCCAGCAGCGTGCAGCCTAGCGGGGCTATGAGCTCCTACAATGAGCAGTTCTTC. Its protein product is CASSVQPSGAMSSYNEQFF.

The chain combines TRBV27 with TRBJ1-1; no clear D gene. CDR1 and CDR2 from the germline V gene are MNHEY and SMNVEV (reference sequence). The CDR3 is 14 residues long. V was shortened by 2 bases and J by 3 bases, with 10 bases between the two germline ends. CDR3 nucleotide sequence: TGTGCCAGCAGTTTAACGGGAAGGTACACTGAAGCTTTCTTT. Residues: CASSLTGRYTEAFF.

This clonotype was seen a few times. This chain links TRBV20-1 with TRBJ1-2, with D maybe TRBD1 (6 bases). Deletions cut 6 bases from V and 4 bases from J, with 12 bases between. Germline CDR1 reads DFQATT; CDR2 reads SNEGSKA (reference sequence). CDR3 size: 12 residues. The CDR3 loop reads CSARVGAYGYTF. CDR3 coding DNA: TGCAGTGCCAGGGTGGGGGCCTATGGCTACACCTTC.

This clonotype showed up many times. CDR3 sequence: CASSRDRVDQPQHF. Written as DNA, the CDR3 is TGTGCCAGTTCCCGGGACAGGGTTGATCAGCCCCAGCATTTT. V and J are TRBV6-1 and TRBJ1-5; TRBD1 matches 9 bases. V shed 9 bases, J shed 5 bases, and the junction held 8 bases outside the gene matches. From germline, CDR1 is MNHNS and CDR2 SASEGT. The CDR3 loop spans 14 amino acids.

This clonotype is labeled medium-sized. The V call is TRBV24-1, the J call TRBJ2-1; no reliable D call. V lost 3 bases and J 8 bases, leaving 7 bases between the germline ends. The CDR3 has 12 residues. The germline V gene encodes CDR1 KGHDR and CDR2 SFDVKD. DNA of the CDR3: TGTGCCACCAGTGATCTTAGGTATGAGCAGTTCTTC. Translating it yields CATSDLRYEQFF.